This entry features one TCR beta chain sequence. Only CD45RO-negative cells positively selected for CCR7 counted as naive CD8 cells, so terminally differentiated effector memory CD45RA+ cells were excluded. These data originate in a study of shared clonotypes between healthy human individuals. Genomic DNA belonging to each subset was distributed in equal measure over several immunoSEQ plates. The data were produced by immunoSEQ multiplex PCR, yet TCRdb's version contains in-frame clones alone and is incomplete. The data show some 2,100,000 clones, around 93% seen once. The germline gives CDR1 MDHEN, CDR2 SYDVKM. Trimming cost V 3 bases and J 6 bases, with 11 bases left between them. The CDR3 has 14 amino acids.

The TCR was taken from a man aged 18 to 35 in good health. Some clones in this sample may be carry-over from other donors' samples. Sample: naive CD8+ T cells from PBMCs. The chain couples TRBV28 to TRBJ2-2, with D maybe TRBD1 (6 bases). The CDR3 loop reads CASSLGASSGELFF. As DNA, the CDR3 is TGTGCCAGCAGTTTGGGGGCCAGTTCCGGGGAGCTGTTTTTT.